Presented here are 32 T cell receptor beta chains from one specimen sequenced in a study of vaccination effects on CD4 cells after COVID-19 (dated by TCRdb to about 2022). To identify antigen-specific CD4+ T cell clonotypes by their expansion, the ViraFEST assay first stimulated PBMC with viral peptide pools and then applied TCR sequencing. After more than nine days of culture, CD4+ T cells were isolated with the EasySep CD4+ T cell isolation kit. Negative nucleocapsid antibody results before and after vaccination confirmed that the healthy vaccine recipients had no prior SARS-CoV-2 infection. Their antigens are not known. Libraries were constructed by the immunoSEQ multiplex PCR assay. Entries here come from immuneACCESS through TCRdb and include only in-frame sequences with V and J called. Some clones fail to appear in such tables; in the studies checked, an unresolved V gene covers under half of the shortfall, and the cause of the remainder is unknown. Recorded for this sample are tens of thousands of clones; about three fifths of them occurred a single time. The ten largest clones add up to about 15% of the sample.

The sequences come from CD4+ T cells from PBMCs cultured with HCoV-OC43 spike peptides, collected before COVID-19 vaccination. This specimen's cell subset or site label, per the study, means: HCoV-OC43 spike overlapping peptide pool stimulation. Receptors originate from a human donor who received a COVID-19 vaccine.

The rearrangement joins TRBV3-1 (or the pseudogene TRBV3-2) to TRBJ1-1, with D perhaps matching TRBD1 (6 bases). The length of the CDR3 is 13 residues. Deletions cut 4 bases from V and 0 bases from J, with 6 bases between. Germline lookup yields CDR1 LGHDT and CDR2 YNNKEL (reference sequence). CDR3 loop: CASSRTVNTEAFF. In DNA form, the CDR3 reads TGTGCCAGCAGCCGGACAGTGAACACTGAAGCTTTCTTT.

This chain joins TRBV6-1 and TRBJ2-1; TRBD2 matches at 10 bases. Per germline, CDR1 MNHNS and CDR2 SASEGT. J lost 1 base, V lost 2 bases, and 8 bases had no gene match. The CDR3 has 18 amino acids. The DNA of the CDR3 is TGTGCCAGCAGTGAACTTGCTAGCGGGAGTATGTCCTACAATGAGCAGTTCTTC. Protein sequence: CASSELASGSMSYNEQFF.

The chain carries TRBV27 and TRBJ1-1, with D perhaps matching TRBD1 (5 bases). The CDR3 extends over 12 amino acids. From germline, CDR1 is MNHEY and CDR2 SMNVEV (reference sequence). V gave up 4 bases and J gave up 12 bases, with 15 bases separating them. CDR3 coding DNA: TGTGCCAGCAGTTCCACGCAGGGTACGCCTTTCTTT. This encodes CASSSTQGTPFF.

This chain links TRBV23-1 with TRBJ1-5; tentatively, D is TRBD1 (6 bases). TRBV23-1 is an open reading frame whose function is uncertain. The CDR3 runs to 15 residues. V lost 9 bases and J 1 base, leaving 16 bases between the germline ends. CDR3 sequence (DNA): TGCGCCAGGAAAATGGGGGGGGCGAGCAATCAGCCCCAGCATTTT. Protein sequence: CARKMGGASNQPQHF.

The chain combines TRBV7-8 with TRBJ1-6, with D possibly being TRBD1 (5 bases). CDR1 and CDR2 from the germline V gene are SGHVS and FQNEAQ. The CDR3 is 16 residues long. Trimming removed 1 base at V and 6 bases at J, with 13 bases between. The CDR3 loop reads CASSLVGGMGNSPLHF. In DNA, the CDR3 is TGTGCCAGCAGCTTAGTGGGGGGAATGGGTAATTCACCCCTCCACTTT.

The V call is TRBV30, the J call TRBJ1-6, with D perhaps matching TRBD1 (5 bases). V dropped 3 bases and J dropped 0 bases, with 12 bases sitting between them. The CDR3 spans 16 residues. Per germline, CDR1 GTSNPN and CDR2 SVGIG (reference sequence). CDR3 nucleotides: TGTGCCTGGAGGCTATCAGGGAGCTCCTATAATTCACCCCTCCACTTT. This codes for CAWRLSGSSYNSPLHF.

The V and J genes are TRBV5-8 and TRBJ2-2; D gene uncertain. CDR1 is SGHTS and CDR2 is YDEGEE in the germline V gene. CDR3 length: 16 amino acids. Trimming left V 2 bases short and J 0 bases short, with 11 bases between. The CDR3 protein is CASSFFVRTNTGELFF. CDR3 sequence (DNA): TGTGCCAGCAGCTTCTTCGTCAGAACGAACACCGGGGAGCTGTTTTTT.

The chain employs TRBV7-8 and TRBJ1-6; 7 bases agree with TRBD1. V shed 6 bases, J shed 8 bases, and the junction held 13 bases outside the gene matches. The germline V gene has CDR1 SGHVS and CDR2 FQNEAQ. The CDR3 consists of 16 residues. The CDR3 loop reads CASRPLDRADDSPLHF. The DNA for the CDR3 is TGTGCCAGCAGACCTCTCGACAGGGCGGACGATTCACCCCTCCACTTT.

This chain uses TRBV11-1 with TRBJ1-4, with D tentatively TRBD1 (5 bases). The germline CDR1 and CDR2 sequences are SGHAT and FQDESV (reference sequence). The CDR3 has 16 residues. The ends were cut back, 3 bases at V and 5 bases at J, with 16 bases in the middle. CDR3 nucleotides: TGTGCCAGCAGCTTCTATAACAGGTCCCCGAATGAAAAACTGTTTTTT. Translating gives CASSFYNRSPNEKLFF.

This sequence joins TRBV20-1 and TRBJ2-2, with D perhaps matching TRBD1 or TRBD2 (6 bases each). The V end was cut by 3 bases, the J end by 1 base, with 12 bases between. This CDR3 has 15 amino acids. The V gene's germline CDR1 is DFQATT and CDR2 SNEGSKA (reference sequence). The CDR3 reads CSASGGRLNTGELFF. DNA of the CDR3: TGCAGTGCTAGTGGGGGGCGCTTGAACACCGGGGAGCTGTTTTTT.

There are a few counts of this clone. CDR3 residues: CASTSPRGESEQFF. The DNA of the CDR3 is TGTGCCAGCACCAGCCCACGGGGGGAGAGTGAGCAGTTCTTC. The V and J genes are TRBV6-6 and TRBJ2-1; TRBD2 aligns across 7 bases. The CDR3 totals 14 residues. Germline V lookup: CDR1 MNHNY, CDR2 SVGAGI (reference sequence). V dropped 7 bases and J dropped 9; count of bases not matched to a gene: 12.

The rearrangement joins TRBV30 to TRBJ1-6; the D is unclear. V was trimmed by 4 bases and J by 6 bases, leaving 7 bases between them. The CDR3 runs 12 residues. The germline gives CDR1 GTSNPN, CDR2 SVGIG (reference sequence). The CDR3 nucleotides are TGTGCCTGGACGGACTCTAATTCACCCCTCCACTTT. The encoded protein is CAWTDSNSPLHF.

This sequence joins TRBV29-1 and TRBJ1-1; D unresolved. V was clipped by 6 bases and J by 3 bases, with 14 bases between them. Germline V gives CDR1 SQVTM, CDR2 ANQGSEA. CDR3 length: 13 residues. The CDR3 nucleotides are TGCAGCGTGATGTTAGGGATGGACACTGAAGCTTTCTTT. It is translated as CSVMLGMDTEAFF.

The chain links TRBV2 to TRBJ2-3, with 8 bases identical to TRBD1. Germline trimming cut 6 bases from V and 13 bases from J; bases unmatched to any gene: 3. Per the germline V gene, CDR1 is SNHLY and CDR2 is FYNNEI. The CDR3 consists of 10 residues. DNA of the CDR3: TGTGCCAGCAGCCCGGGACAGGAGTATTTT. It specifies CASSPGQEYF.

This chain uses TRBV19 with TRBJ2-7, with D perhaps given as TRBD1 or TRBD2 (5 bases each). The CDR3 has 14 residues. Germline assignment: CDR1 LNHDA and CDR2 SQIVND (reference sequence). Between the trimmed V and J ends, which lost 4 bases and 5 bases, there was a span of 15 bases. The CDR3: CASSTQGDYHEQYF. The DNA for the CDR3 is TGTGCCAGTAGTACCCAGGGAGATTACCACGAGCAGTACTTC.

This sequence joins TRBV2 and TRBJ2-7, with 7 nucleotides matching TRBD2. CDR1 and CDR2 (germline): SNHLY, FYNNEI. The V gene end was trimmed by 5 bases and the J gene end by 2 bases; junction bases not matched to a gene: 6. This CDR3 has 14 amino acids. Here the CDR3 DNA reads TGTGCCAGCAGTCCTAGCGGAACCCCCTACGAGCAGTACTTC. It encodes CASSPSGTPYEQYF.

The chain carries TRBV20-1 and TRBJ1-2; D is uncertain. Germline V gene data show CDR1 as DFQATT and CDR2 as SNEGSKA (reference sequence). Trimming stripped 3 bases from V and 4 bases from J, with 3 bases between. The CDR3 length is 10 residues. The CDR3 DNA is TGCAGTGCTAGGGCCTATGGCTACACCTTC. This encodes CSARAYGYTF.

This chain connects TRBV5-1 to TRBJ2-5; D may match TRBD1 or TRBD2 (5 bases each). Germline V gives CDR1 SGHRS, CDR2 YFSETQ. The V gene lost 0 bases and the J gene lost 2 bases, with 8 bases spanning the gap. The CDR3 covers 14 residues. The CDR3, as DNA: TGCGCCAGCAGCTTGGGCAGGGAGCAAGAGACCCAGTACTTC. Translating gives CASSLGREQETQYF.

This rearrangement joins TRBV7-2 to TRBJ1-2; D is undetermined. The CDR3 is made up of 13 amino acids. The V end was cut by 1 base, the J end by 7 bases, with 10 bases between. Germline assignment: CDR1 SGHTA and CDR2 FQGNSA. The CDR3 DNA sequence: TGTGCCAGCAGCTTAGACTGGGTAGCTGGCTACACCTTC. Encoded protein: CASSLDWVAGYTF.

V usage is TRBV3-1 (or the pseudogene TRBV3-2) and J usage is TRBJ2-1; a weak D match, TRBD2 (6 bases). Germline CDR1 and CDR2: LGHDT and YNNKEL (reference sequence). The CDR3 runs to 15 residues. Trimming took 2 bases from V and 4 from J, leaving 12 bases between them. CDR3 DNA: TGTGCCAGCAGCCAATTCGCGGGAAGATACAATGAGCAGTTCTTC. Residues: CASSQFAGRYNEQFF.

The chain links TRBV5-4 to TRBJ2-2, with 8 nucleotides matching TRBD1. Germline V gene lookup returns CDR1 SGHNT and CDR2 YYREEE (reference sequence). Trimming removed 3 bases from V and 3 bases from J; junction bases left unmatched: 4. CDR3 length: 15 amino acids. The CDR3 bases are TGTGCCAGCAGCTCCGGACAGGGAGACACCGGGGAGCTGTTTTTT. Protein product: CASSSGQGDTGELFF.

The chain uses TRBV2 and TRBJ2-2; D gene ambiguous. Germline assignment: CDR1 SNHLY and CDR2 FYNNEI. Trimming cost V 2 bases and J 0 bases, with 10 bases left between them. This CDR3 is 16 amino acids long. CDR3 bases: TGTGCCAGCAGTGAAATTGAGGTGGCGAACACCGGGGAGCTGTTTTTT. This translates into CASSEIEVANTGELFF.

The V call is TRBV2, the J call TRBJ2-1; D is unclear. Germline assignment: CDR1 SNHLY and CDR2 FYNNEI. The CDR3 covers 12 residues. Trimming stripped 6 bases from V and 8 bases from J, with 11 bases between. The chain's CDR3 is CASRAAKYEQFF. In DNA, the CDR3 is TGTGCCAGCAGGGCAGCGAAGTATGAGCAGTTCTTC.

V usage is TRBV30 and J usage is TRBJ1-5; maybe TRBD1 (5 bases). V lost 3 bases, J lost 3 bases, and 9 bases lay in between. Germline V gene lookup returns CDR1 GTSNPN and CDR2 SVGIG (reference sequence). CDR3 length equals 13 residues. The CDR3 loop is CAWRRDLNQPQHF. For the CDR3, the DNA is TGTGCCTGGAGACGGGACCTCAATCAGCCCCAGCATTTT.

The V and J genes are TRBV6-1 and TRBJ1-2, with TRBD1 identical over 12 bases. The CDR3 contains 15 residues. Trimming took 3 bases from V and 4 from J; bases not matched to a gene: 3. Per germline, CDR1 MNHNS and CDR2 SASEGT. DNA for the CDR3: TGTGCCAGCAGTGAGGGGACAGGGGGCGCCTATGGCTACACCTTC. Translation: CASSEGTGGAYGYTF.

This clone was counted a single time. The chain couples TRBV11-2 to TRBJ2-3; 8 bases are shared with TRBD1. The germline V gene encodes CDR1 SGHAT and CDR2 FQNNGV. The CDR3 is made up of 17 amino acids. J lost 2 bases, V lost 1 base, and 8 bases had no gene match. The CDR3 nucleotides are TGTGCCAGCAGCTTAGGGGGGACAGGAATACTCACAGATACGCAGTATTTT. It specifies CASSLGGTGILTDTQYF.

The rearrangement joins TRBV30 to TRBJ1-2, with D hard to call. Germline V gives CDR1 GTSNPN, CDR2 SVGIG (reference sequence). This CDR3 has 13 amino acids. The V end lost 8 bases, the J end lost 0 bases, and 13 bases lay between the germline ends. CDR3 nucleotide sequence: TGTGCCGGAAACAGAAAAACTAACTATGGCTACACCTTC. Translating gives CAGNRKTNYGYTF.

CDR3 bases: TGCGCCAGCAGCTTGGATGTTGGCCCAGATACGCAGTATTTT. Protein product: CASSLDVGPDTQYF. This chain links TRBV5-1 with TRBJ2-3; D is unresolved. The CDR3 runs 14 residues. Germline assignment: CDR1 SGHRS and CDR2 YFSETQ. V was trimmed by 0 bases and J by 4 bases, leaving 9 bases between them.

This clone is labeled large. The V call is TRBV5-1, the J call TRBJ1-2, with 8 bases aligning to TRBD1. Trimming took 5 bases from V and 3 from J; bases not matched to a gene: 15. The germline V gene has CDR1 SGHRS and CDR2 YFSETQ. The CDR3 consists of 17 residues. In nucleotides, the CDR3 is TGCGCCAGCAGGGTTATGAGACAGGGGAGTGATTACTATGGCTACACCTTC. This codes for CASRVMRQGSDYYGYTF.

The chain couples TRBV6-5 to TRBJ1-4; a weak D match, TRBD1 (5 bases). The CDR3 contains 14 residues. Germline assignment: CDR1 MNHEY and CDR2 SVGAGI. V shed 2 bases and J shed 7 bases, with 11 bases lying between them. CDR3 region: CASSYRIQGEKLFF. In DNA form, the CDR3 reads TGTGCCAGCAGTTACAGGATTCAGGGTGAAAAACTGTTTTTT.

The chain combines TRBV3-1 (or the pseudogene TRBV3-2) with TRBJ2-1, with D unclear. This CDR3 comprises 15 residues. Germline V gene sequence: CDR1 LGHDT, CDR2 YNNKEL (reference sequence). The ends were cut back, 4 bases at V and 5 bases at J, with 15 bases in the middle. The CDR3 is CASSPQGLAHNEQFF. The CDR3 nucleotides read TGTGCCAGCAGCCCTCAAGGCCTGGCACACAATGAGCAGTTCTTC.

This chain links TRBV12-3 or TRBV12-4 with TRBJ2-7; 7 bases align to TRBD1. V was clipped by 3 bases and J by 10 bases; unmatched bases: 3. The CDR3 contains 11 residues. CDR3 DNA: TGTGCCAGCAGTTTTCAGGGGGTTCAGTACTTC. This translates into CASSFQGVQYF.